This T cell receptor (beta chain) was retrieved from a study of regulatory T cells in long-lasting Graves disease. Combining iRepertoire HTBI primers with Arm-PCR of CDR3 regions, the authors built TCR beta libraries. TCRdb reanalysed the multiplex PCR reads using MiXCR and keeps one entry per CDR3 protein. The sample has around 450,000 distinct CDR3 sequences, about 16% seen once. The time point was: newly diagnosed GD, antithyroid drugs for less than 3 months. The TCR library was prepared using RNA isolated from PBMCs. These records were also assigned to another study, of T cells in Graves' hyperthyroidism and ophthalmopathy.

The sample in question was peripheral blood mononuclear cells (PBMCs), obtained at new diagnosis, from a patient treated with antithyroid drugs. The receptor was derived from a man aged 35-49 years with Graves disease.

Here the CDR3 reads CSARGGAANTEAFF. CDR3 DNA: TGCAGTGCTAGAGGTGGGGCTGCTAACACTGAAGCTTTCTTT. J is TRBJ1-1 and V is TRBV20-1; perhaps TRBD1 as D (5 bases). The CDR3 length is 14 residues. V lost 1 base, J lost 2 bases, and 11 bases lay in between. In germline, CDR1 is DFQATT, CDR2 SNEGSKA (reference sequence).